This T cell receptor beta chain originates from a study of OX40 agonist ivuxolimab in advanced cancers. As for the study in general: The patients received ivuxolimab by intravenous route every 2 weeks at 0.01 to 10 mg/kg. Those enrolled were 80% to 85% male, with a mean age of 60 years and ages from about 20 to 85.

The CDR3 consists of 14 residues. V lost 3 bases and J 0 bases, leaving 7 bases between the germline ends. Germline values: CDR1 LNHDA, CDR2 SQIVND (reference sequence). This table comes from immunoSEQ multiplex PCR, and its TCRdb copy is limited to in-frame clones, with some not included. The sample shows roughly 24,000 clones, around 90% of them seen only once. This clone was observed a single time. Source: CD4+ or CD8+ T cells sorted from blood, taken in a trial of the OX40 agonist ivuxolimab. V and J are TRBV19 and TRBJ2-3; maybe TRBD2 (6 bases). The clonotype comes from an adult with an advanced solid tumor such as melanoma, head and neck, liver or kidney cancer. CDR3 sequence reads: CASSMEGSTDTQYF. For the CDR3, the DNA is TGTGCCAGTAGTATGGAGGGGAGCACAGATACGCAGTATTTT.